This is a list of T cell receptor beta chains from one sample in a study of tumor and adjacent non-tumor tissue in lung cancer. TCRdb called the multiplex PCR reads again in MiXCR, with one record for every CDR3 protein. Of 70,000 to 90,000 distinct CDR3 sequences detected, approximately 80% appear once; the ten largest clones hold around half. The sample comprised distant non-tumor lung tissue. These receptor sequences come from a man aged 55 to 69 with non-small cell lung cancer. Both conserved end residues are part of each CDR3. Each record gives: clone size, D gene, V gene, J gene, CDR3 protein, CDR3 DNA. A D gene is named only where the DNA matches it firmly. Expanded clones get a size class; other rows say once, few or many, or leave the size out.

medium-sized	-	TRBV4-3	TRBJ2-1	CASSLNDRTYNEQFF	TGCGCCAGCAGCCTTAACGACAGGACTTACAATGAGCAGTTCTTC
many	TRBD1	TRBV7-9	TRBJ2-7	CASSPQDSTGEKQYF	TGTGCCAGCAGCCCCCAGGATTCGACAGGGGAGAAGCAGTACTTC
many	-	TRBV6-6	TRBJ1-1	CASSSYRAEAFF	TGTGCCAGCAGTTCCTACAGGGCGGAAGCTTTCTTT
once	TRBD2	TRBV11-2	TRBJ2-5	CDNSTRVRGETQYF	TGTGACAACAGCACTAGGGTGCGGGGGGAGACCCAGTACTTC
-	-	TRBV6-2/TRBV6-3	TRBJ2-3	CARSLWTDTQYF	TGTGCCAGAAGTTTGTGGACGGATACGCAGTATTTT
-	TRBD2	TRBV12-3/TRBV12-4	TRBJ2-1	CASCLTRENEQFF	TGTGCCAGCTGTTTGACGCGGGAGAATGAGCAGTTCTTC
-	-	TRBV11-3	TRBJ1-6	CASSDSYPLLHF	TGTGCCAGCAGTGACAGTTATCCACTCCTCCACTTT
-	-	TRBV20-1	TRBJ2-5	CSIREDWETQYF	TGCAGTATTAGAGAGGACTGGGAGACCCAGTACTTC
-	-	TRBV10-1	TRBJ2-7	CASSESYPNEQYF	TGCGCCAGTAGTGAGTCTTATCCCAATGAACAGTACTTC
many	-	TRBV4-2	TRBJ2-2	CASSQARDSYTGELFF	TGTGCCAGCAGCCAAGCGAGGGACTCCTACACCGGGGAGCTGTTTTTT
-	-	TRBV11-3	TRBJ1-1	CASNTQGQNTETFF	TGTGCCAGCAACACACAGGGACAAAACACTGAAACTTTCTTT
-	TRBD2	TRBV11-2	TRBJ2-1	CTSSLDREVNEQFF	TGTACCAGCAGCTTGGATCGGGAGGTGAATGAACAGTTCTTC
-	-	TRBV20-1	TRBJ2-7	CSGILTFVVNYEQYF	TGCAGCGGTATTCTGACATTCGTGGTAAACTACGAGCAGTACTTC
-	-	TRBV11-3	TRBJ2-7	CASSLDHGRVYEQYF	TGTGCCAGTAGCTTAGATCATGGCAGGGTCTACGAGCAGTACTTC
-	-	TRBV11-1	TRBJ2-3	CASSLDIRTDTQYF	TGTGCCAGCAGCTTAGATATACGAACAGATACGCAGTATTTT
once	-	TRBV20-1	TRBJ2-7	CSARDLAESSYEHYF	TGCAGTGCTAGAGATTTGGCTGAGAGCTCCTATGAGCACTACTTC
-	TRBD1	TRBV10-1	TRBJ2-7	CASRGQGAYEKYF	TGCGCCAGTAGGGGACAGGGGGCATACGAGAAATACTTC
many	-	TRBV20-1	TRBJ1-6	CSASSRRNSPLHF	TGCAGTGCTAGTTCGCGCAGGAATTCACCCCTCCACTTT
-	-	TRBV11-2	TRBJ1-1	CASSFGQGNTETFF	-
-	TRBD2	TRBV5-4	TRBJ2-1	CTINFIAGPDNEQFF	TGTACCATCAACTTTATAGCGGGGCCTGACAATGAGCAGTTCTTC
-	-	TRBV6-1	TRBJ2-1	CASSALTGALSEQLF	TGTGCCAGCAGTGCTCTAACGGGAGCCCTCAGTGAGCAGCTCTTC
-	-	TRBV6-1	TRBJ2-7	CASSELDVIYKQYF	TGTGCCAGCAGTGAACTGGACGTGATCTACAAGCAGTACTTC
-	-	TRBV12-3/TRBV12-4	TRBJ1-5	CASSAGTYNQSKHF	TGTGCCAGCAGCGCAGGGACGTACAATCAGTCCAAGCATTTT
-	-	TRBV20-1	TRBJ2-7	CNAIAVTYDQYF	TGCAATGCTATTGCGGTCACCTACGATCAGTACTTC
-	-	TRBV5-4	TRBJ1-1	CANSPGVGALGTEAFF	TGTGCCAACAGCCCCGGTGTGGGGGCGTTGGGCACAGAAGCTTTCTTT
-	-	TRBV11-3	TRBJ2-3	CASSIVDTQYF	TGTGCCAGCAGCATAGTAGATACACAGTATTTT
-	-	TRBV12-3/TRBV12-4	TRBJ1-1	CASMGQHEAFF	TGTGCCAGCATGGGGCAGCATGAAGCTTTCTTT